The 31 T cell receptor beta chains below come from one sample, sequenced in a study of cytomegalovirus exposure and HLA in healthy donors. This PCR relied on a set of 60 Vbeta primers and 13 Jbeta primers. Profiled with immunoSEQ multiplex PCR; TCRdb holds only in-frame clones, not every one. The sample yields 35,000 to 45,000 clones, almost 70% seen once. The sample consisted of PBMCs. Receptor source: a man in his thirties or forties in good health and CMV-seronegative.

The gene calls are TRBV10-1 and TRBJ1-5, with 8 bases fitting TRBD1. The CDR3 consists of 16 residues. V lost 6 bases, J lost 3 bases, and 10 bases stayed unmatched. CDR1 is WNHNN, CDR2 SYGVQD, per germline (reference sequence). As DNA, the CDR3 is TGCGCCAGCAGGGACAGGGCCTACTACGACAATCAGCCCCAGCATTTT. Protein product: CASRDRAYYDNQPQHF.

V is TRBV27 and J is TRBJ2-7; 8 bases map to TRBD1. V lost 5 bases and J lost 2; bases outside the gene matches: 5. Per germline, CDR1 MNHEY and CDR2 SMNVEV (reference sequence). The CDR3 is 14 residues long. The CDR3 loop is CASSDRGQTYEQYF. The CDR3 DNA reads as TGTGCCAGCAGTGACAGGGGTCAAACCTACGAGCAGTACTTC.

In its sample, this clone was seen a few times. V is TRBV6-5 and J is TRBJ2-2; a possible D gene is TRBD1 (6 bases). This CDR3 spans 14 amino acids. Trimming left V 1 base short and J 6 bases short, with 9 bases between. Germline CDR1 MNHEY, CDR2 SVGAGI. CDR3 residues: CASSYFRGPGELFF. CDR3 coding DNA: TGTGCCAGCAGTTACTTCAGGGGCCCCGGGGAGCTGTTTTTT.

This clone was recorded a few times. The chain employs TRBV4-1 and TRBJ2-5; 9 nucleotides match TRBD2. This CDR3 contains 16 residues. With V trimmed by 2 bases and J by 7 bases, 11 bases remained unmatched. CDR1 is MGHRA and CDR2 is YSYEKL in the germline V gene. The DNA of the CDR3 is TGCGCCAGCAGCCAATATATACTGGGCGGGAGGGGGACCCAGTACTTC. It is translated as CASSQYILGGRGTQYF.

This clone was observed once. The chain links TRBV4-2 to TRBJ2-7, with D tentatively TRBD2 (5 bases). Germline CDR1 and CDR2: LGHNA and YNFKEQ. The V end lost 0 bases, the J end lost 0 bases, and 9 bases lay between the germline ends. CDR3 length: 15 amino acids. In DNA, the CDR3 is TGTGCCAGCAGCCAAGAAAGCGGTTCCTCCTACGAGCAGTACTTC. This codes for CASSQESGSSYEQYF.

This chain links TRBV2 with TRBJ1-5; D perhaps matches TRBD1 (5 bases). Germline V gene sequence: CDR1 SNHLY, CDR2 FYNNEI. V shed 4 bases and J shed 3 bases, with 13 bases lying between them. This CDR3 is built from 15 residues. CDR3 sequence (DNA): TGTGCCAGCAGTGGGCAGGGAAGTTTCAATCAGCCCCAGCATTTT. It is translated as CASSGQGSFNQPQHF.

Here the CDR3 DNA reads TGTGCCAGCAGCTTGAGCATCGGTTTCGAGCAGTACTTC. This gives the protein CASSLSIGFEQYF. The chain joins TRBV5-6 to TRBJ2-7; D uncertain. The CDR3 contains 13 residues. V lost 1 base to trimming and J lost 6 bases, with 11 bases between them. CDR1 SGHDT and CDR2 YYEEEE come from the germline V gene.

The chain combines TRBV14 with TRBJ2-7; 10 nucleotides line up with TRBD2. The V gene's germline CDR1 is SGHDN and CDR2 FVKESK. The V and J ends lost 4 bases and 3 bases, in that order; junction bases with no gene match: 6. This CDR3 spans 15 amino acids. As DNA, the CDR3 is TGTGCCAGCAGCCCAGGACTAGCGGATCTCTACGAGCAGTACTTC. Translated, it gives CASSPGLADLYEQYF.

The rearrangement uses TRBV29-1 and TRBJ1-1; 11 bases line up with TRBD1. Per the germline V gene, CDR1 is SQVTM and CDR2 is ANQGSEA. V dropped 7 bases and J dropped 4; count of bases not matched to a gene: 5. This CDR3 is 13 amino acids long. DNA of the CDR3: TGCAGCGGTATCGGGACAGGGGGCACTGAAGCTTTCTTT. Translation gives CSGIGTGGTEAFF. The variable domain in full, completed from reference TRBV29-1 and TRBJ1-1, reads SAVISQKPSRDICQRGTSLTIQCQVDSQVTMMFWYRQQPGQSLTLIATANQGSEATYESGFVIDKFPISRPNLTFSTLTVSNMSPEDSSIYLCSGIGTGGTEAFFGQGTRLTVV.

V is TRBV4-3 and J is TRBJ2-5, with 8 bases identical to TRBD1. Germline values: CDR1 LGHNA, CDR2 YSLEER. The CDR3 runs 15 residues. After removal of 0 bases from V and 6 bases from J, the junction contained 6 bases not matched to a gene. This CDR3 reads CASSQELAGGKTQYF. The CDR3 DNA reads TGCGCCAGCAGCCAAGAGCTGGCAGGGGGCAAGACCCAGTACTTC.

This clone was counted between two and nine times. The chain is built from TRBV18 and TRBJ1-2, with 9 bases aligning to TRBD1. The CDR3 consists of 14 residues. V shed 2 bases and J 7 bases; nucleotides not matched to a gene: 5. The V gene's germline CDR1 is KGHSH and CDR2 LQKENI. The CDR3 nucleotides read TGTGCCAGCTCACCAGAGGGACAGGGAACTGGCTACACCTTC. Its protein product is CASSPEGQGTGYTF. The full variable domain, completed using reference TRBV18 and TRBJ1-2, is NAGVMQNPRHLVRRRGQEARLRCSPMKGHSHVYWYRQLPEEGLKFMVYLQKENIIDESGMPKERFSAEFPKEGPSILRIQQVVRGDSAAYFCASSPEGQGTGYTFGSGTRLTVV.

The genes are TRBV4-1 and TRBJ1-3; tentative D call: TRBD1 (6 bases). V lost 1 base and J lost 2, with 9 bases in between. The CDR3 totals 15 residues. Germline V CDR1 and CDR2: MGHRA, YSYEKL. The CDR3 region is CASSQGWGPGNTIYF. The CDR3 nucleotides read TGCGCCAGCAGCCAAGGTTGGGGGCCTGGAAACACCATATATTTT.

V gene TRBV10-3 combines with J gene TRBJ2-7; D not certain. From germline, CDR1 is ENHRY and CDR2 SYGVKD. The CDR3 spans 11 residues. With 3 bases removed from V and 5 bases from J, the gap between germline ends came to 5 bases. In nucleotides, the CDR3 is TGTGCCATCAGTGATCGCGACGAGCAGTACTTC. This sequence encodes CAISDRDEQYF.

This chain connects TRBV29-1 to TRBJ2-2, with D possibly TRBD1 on 6 matching bases. The germline V gene encodes CDR1 SQVTM and CDR2 ANQGSEA. V lost 5 bases, J lost 7 bases, and 14 bases lay in between. This CDR3 has 13 residues. This CDR3 is CSVILQGNGELFF. The CDR3 bases are TGCAGCGTTATCTTACAGGGAAACGGGGAGCTGTTTTTT.

The chain has TRBV15 and TRBJ2-1, with TRBD2 as a possible D gene (6 bases). Trimming cost V 7 bases and J 5 bases, with 12 bases left between them. Germline V gene data show CDR1 as LNHNV and CDR2 as YYDKDF (reference sequence). This CDR3 region has 13 residues. Here the CDR3 reads CATTGDGNNEQFF. DNA for the CDR3: TGTGCCACCACGGGAGACGGCAACAATGAGCAGTTCTTC.

The chain couples TRBV6-5 to TRBJ2-1; TRBD1 matches 8 bases. The CDR3 is made up of 13 amino acids. With 4 bases clipped from V and 15 bases from J, the junction kept 11 bases outside the gene matches. The germline gives CDR1 MNHEY, CDR2 SVGAGI. The CDR3 DNA reads TGTGCCAGCAGTTCCGACACCGGGACAGGCCGGTTCTTC. Translating gives CASSSDTGTGRFF.

The chain is built from TRBV29-1 and TRBJ1-1; 8 bases align to TRBD1. In germline, CDR1 is SQVTM, CDR2 ANQGSEA. V shed 7 bases and J 7 bases; nucleotides not matched to a gene: 5. CDR3 size: 11 residues. The CDR3: CSGRQGHEAFF. CDR3 bases: TGCAGCGGACGACAGGGGCATGAAGCTTTCTTT.

The chain uses TRBV11-3 and TRBJ2-1, with D tentatively TRBD1 (6 bases). CDR1 SGHNT and CDR2 YENEEA come from the germline V gene. This CDR3 is 12 amino acids long. V was clipped by 4 bases and J by 10 bases, with 11 bases between them. The CDR3 loop is CASSYSRGEQFF. DNA of the CDR3: TGTGCCAGCAGCTATTCAAGGGGGGAGCAGTTCTTC.

In its sample, this clone was seen a few times. The chain joins TRBV25-1 to TRBJ2-7; the match to TRBD2 covers 7 bases. Trimming cost V 3 bases and J 1 base; bases outside gene matches: 0. The CDR3 has 13 amino acids. Germline lookup yields CDR1 MGHDK and CDR2 SYGVNS. The CDR3: CASSDGGSYEQYF. The DNA for the CDR3 is TGTGCCAGCAGTGACGGGGGGTCCTACGAGCAGTACTTC.

This clone was seen only a few times. This chain joins TRBV12-2 and TRBJ2-7; the table's D call of TRBD1 was not tested on the DNA. TRBV12-2 is a recognized pseudogene. There are 11 residues in the CDR3. The CDR3 sequence: CAAERGYEQYF. In DNA form, the CDR3 reads TGTGCAGCCGAAAGGGGCTACGAGCAGTACTTC.

The rearrangement links TRBV29-1 to TRBJ2-7, with a possible D match to TRBD2 (7 bases). This CDR3 has 12 residues. Between the trimmed V and J ends, which lost 5 bases and 4 bases, there was a span of 12 bases. Germline CDR1 and CDR2: SQVTM and ANQGSEA. As DNA, the CDR3 is TGCAGCGTTTCGGGGGGCCGTTACGAGCAGTACTTC. Translation gives CSVSGGRYEQYF.

This clone was picked up a small number of times. The CDR3 loop is CSGASRAETQYF. The DNA of the CDR3 is TGCAGCGGGGCCTCCAGGGCAGAGACCCAGTACTTC. V gene TRBV29-1 combines with J gene TRBJ2-5; D might be TRBD1 (5 bases). Trimming took 7 bases from V and 4 from J, leaving 13 bases between them. Germline assignment: CDR1 SQVTM and CDR2 ANQGSEA. The length of the CDR3 is 12 residues.

V and J are TRBV7-9 and TRBJ2-1; 8 bases agree with TRBD2. Germline CDR1 and CDR2: SEHNR and FQNEAQ (reference sequence). V gave up 6 bases and J gave up 4 bases; unmatched junction bases: 8. The CDR3 sequence is 15 residues long. The CDR3 here is CASRRTASGYNEQFF. In DNA, the CDR3 is TGTGCCAGCAGGCGCACGGCTAGCGGGTACAATGAGCAGTTCTTC.

The rearrangement uses TRBV5-6 and TRBJ2-5; D remains unclear. Per the germline V gene, CDR1 is SGHDT and CDR2 is YYEEEE. This CDR3 comprises 11 residues. Trimming left V 1 base short and J 11 bases short, with 9 bases between. CDR3 region: CASSLYLQQYF. CDR3 in DNA: TGTGCCAGCAGCTTGTACCTGCAGCAGTACTTC.

The rearrangement links TRBV11-2 to TRBJ2-7; a possible D gene is TRBD1 (5 bases). CDR3 length: 16 residues. Trimming stripped 2 bases from V and 0 bases from J, with 14 bases between. Germline V gene data show CDR1 as SGHAT and CDR2 as FQNNGV. CDR3 in DNA: TGTGCCAGCAGCTTATGGGGTAGGGGTAGCTCCTACGAGCAGTACTTC. Encoded protein: CASSLWGRGSSYEQYF.

The rearrangement links TRBV14 to TRBJ2-3; D perhaps matches TRBD1 (5 bases). This CDR3 region has 13 residues. From germline, CDR1 is SGHDN and CDR2 FVKESK. Trimming shortened V by 0 bases and J by 6 bases, and 7 bases separated the two germline ends. DNA of the CDR3: TGTGCCAGCAGCCAAGATAGGGGCGATACGCAGTATTTT. This sequence encodes CASSQDRGDTQYF.

This chain links TRBV28 with TRBJ1-5, with D tentatively TRBD1 (5 bases). The germline V gene encodes CDR1 MDHEN and CDR2 SYDVKM. Trimming cost V 8 bases and J 10 bases, with 21 bases left between them. This CDR3 contains 14 residues. The CDR3 loop reads CASQASAGKHPQHF. The CDR3 bases are TGTGCCAGCCAAGCTTCGGCAGGGAAACATCCCCAGCATTTT. The complete variable domain, with remaining parts taken from reference TRBV28 and TRBJ1-5, reads DVKVTQSSRYLVKRTGEKVFLECVQDMDHENMFWYRQDPGLGLRLIYFSYDVKMKEKGDIPEGYSVSREKKERFSLILESASTNQTSMYLCASQASAGKHPQHFGDGTRLSIL.

This clone has a handful of counts. V usage is TRBV6-1 and J usage is TRBJ1-6, with D perhaps TRBD1 (5 bases). This CDR3 is 13 amino acids long. Trimming shortened V by 3 bases and J by 5 bases, and 5 bases separated the two germline ends. CDR1 and CDR2 from the germline V gene are MNHNS and SASEGT. The CDR3 loop reads CASSDRDNSPLHF. DNA of the CDR3: TGTGCCAGCAGTGACAGGGATAATTCACCCCTCCACTTT.

This clone occurred a few times. The chain couples TRBV7-9 to TRBJ1-5; D gene uncertain. The CDR3 totals 13 residues. V was cut by 3 bases and J by 1 base, with 4 bases left in between. Germline CDR1 reads SEHNR; CDR2 reads FQNEAQ (reference sequence). This CDR3 is CASSLRSNQPQHF. The CDR3 DNA reads TGTGCCAGCAGCTTGAGGAGCAATCAGCCCCAGCATTTT.

This clone was found a few times. The genes are TRBV5-4 and TRBJ1-3, with unresolved D. Looked up from germline, CDR1 is SGHNT and CDR2 is YYREEE (reference sequence). This CDR3 contains 13 residues. Trimming shortened V by 0 bases and J by 4 bases, and 5 bases separated the two germline ends. CDR3 nucleotides: TGTGCCAGCAGCTTGGCCCAGGGAAACACCATATATTTT. Its translation: CASSLAQGNTIYF.

J is TRBJ1-5 and V is TRBV6-5; 9 bases line up with TRBD1. Germline CDR1 MNHEY, CDR2 SVGAGI. Trimming at V came to 6 bases and at J to 1 base, leaving 4 bases not matched to a gene. The CDR3 loop spans 15 amino acids. The CDR3 DNA reads TGTGCCAGCAGCAAGGACAGGGGAAGCAATCAGCCCCAGCATTTT. Its translation is CASSKDRGSNQPQHF.